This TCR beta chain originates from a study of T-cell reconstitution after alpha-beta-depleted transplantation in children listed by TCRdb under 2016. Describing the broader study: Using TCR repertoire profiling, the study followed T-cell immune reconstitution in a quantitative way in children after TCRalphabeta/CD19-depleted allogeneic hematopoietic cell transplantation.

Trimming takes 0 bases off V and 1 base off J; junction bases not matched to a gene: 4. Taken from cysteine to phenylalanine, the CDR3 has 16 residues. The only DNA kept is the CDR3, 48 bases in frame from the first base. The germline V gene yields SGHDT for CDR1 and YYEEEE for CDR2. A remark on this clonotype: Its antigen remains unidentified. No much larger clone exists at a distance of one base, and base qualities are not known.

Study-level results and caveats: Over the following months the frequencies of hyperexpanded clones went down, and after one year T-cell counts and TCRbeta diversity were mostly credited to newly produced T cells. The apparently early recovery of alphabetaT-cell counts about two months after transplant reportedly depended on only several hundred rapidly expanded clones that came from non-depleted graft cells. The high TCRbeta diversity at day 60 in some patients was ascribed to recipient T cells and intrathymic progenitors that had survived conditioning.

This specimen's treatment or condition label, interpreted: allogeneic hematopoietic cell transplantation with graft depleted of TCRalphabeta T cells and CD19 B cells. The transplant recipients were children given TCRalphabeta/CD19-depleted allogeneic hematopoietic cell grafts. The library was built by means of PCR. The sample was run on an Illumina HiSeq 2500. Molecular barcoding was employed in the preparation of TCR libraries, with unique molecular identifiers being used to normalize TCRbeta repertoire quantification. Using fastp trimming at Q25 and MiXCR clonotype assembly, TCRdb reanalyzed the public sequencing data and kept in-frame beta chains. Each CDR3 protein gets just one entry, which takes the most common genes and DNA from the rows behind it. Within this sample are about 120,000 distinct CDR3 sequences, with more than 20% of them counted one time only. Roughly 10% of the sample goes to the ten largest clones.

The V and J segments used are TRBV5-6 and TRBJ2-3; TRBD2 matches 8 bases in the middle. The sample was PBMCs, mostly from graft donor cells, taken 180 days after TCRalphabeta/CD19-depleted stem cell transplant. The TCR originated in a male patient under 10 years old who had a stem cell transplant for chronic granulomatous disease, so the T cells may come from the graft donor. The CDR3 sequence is CASSLERESGTDTQYF. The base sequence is TGTGCCAGCAGCTTGGAGCGGGAGTCAGGCACAGATACGCAGTATTTT.